This entry lists 27 T cell receptor beta chains sequenced from one sample in a study of blood T cell repertoires in COVID-19. Produced via immunoSEQ multiplex PCR; TCRdb's table is partial and in-frame only. The sample contains some 150,000 clones, 87% of which appear only once. The sequenced sample was peripheral blood. The source of these receptors is a woman in her forties or fifties with active or convalescent COVID-19.

The chain combines TRBV27 with TRBJ1-2, with TRBD1 as a possible D gene (6 bases). Germline CDR1 MNHEY, CDR2 SMNVEV (reference sequence). Trimming left V 4 bases short and J 7 bases short, with 10 bases between. The CDR3 runs to 12 residues. CDR3 in DNA: TGTGCCAGCAGTTCAGGGGCGCTTGGCTACACCTTC. Encoded protein: CASSSGALGYTF.

This clone was picked up a small number of times. V gene TRBV27 combines with J gene TRBJ1-4, with 7 bases lining up with TRBD1. Trimming at V came to 4 bases and at J to 10 bases, leaving 6 bases not matched to a gene. The CDR3 has 13 amino acids. Germline assignment: CDR1 MNHEY and CDR2 SMNVEV (reference sequence). CDR3 in amino acids: CASSSRTGSKLFF. The CDR3 coding sequence is TGTGCCAGCAGTTCTAGGACAGGTTCAAAACTGTTTTTT.

The V gene is TRBV10-3, the J gene TRBJ1-1; D call uncertain. Deletions cut 3 bases from V and 0 bases from J, with 14 bases between. Looked up from germline, CDR1 is ENHRY and CDR2 is SYGVKD. This CDR3 is built from 16 residues. The CDR3: CAISEMEGVLNTEAFF. CDR3 sequence (DNA): TGTGCCATCAGTGAAATGGAGGGCGTATTGAACACTGAAGCTTTCTTT.

The chain has TRBV4-1 and TRBJ2-1, with D possibly matching TRBD2 (5 bases). The germline V gene has CDR1 MGHRA and CDR2 YSYEKL. CDR3 length: 14 residues. Trimming took off 4 bases at V and 2 bases at J, with 9 bases between the two ends. The CDR3 region has the DNA TGCGCCAGCAGCCCCCCGGGGACCTACAATGAGCAGTTCTTC. It translates to CASSPPGTYNEQFF.

The V and J genes are TRBV18 and TRBJ1-1; TRBD1 aligns across 10 bases. The ends lost 2 bases at V and 4 bases at J; junction bases unmatched: 10. Germline CDR1 KGHSH, CDR2 LQKENI. The CDR3 contains 17 residues. CDR3 residues: CASSPRGQGFEGTEAFF. The DNA of the CDR3 is TGTGCCAGCTCACCAAGGGGACAGGGGTTTGAGGGCACTGAAGCTTTCTTT.

The V and J genes are TRBV6-5 and TRBJ1-2; perhaps TRBD1 as D (5 bases). Germline CDR1 and CDR2: MNHEY and SVGAGI. V lost 0 bases and J lost 7, with 9 bases in between. The CDR3 is made up of 13 amino acids. The CDR3 sequence: CASSYSQGRGYTF. In DNA form, the CDR3 reads TGTGCCAGCAGTTACTCTCAGGGTCGTGGCTACACCTTC.

This clone was detected a few times. The chain recombines TRBV5-6 with TRBJ1-4; 7 bases fit TRBD1. V dropped 7 bases and J dropped 4; count of bases not matched to a gene: 4. Germline V gene sequence: CDR1 SGHDT, CDR2 YYEEEE. CDR3 length: 13 residues. The CDR3 protein is CASRGQINEKLFF. CDR3 nucleotides: TGTGCCAGCCGGGGACAGATTAATGAAAAACTGTTTTTT.

The chain is built from TRBV27 and TRBJ2-2; TRBD1 agrees at 10 bases. Trimming cost V 5 bases and J 3 bases; bases outside gene matches: 12. CDR3 length equals 18 residues. CDR1 is MNHEY and CDR2 is SMNVEV in the germline V gene (reference sequence). This chain's CDR3 is CASSNRVRTGGYTGELFF. The DNA of the CDR3 is TGTGCCAGCAGTAACCGGGTACGGACAGGGGGGTACACCGGGGAGCTGTTTTTT.

This chain joins TRBV7-9 and TRBJ1-1; 12 nucleotides line up with TRBD1. The CDR3 spans 16 residues. Germline CDR1 SEHNR, CDR2 FQNEAQ (reference sequence). The J segment lost 3 bases and the V segment lost 5 bases, leaving 7 bases of the junction unmatched. Here the CDR3 DNA reads TGTGCCAGCAGCCTGGGGGACAGGGGGCTGGACACTGAAGCTTTCTTT. Amino acid sequence: CASSLGDRGLDTEAFF. The full variable domain, its missing parts supplied by reference TRBV7-9 and TRBJ1-1, is DTGVSQNPRHKITKRGQNVTFRCDPISEHNRLYWYRQTLGQGPEFLTYFQNEAQLEKSRLLSDRFSAERPKGSFSTLEIQRTEQGDSAMYLCASSLGDRGLDTEAFFGQGTRLTVV.

The rearrangement uses TRBV7-2 and TRBJ1-2, with D perhaps TRBD1 (5 bases). Germline CDR1 reads SGHTA; CDR2 reads FQGNSA. Trimming removed 3 bases at V and 1 base at J, with 9 bases between. There are 14 residues in the CDR3. The CDR3 sequence is CASSLDKINYGYTF. The CDR3 DNA sequence: TGTGCCAGCAGCTTGGACAAGATTAACTATGGCTACACCTTC.

This clone has only one observation. The CDR3 region has the DNA TGCAGTGCTCGTGCGAGCGGGAGCTCAGGAGGGGAGCTGTTTTTT. Amino acids: CSARASGSSGGELFF. J is TRBJ2-2 and V is TRBV20-1; TRBD2 aligns across 8 bases. The CDR3 sequence is 15 residues long. With V trimmed by 5 bases and J by 8 bases, 13 bases remained unmatched. CDR1 is DFQATT and CDR2 is SNEGSKA in the germline V gene (reference sequence).

This chain links TRBV4-1 with TRBJ1-3; D unresolved. Trimming stripped 5 bases from V and 4 bases from J, with 18 bases between. CDR3 size: 16 residues. CDR1 is MGHRA and CDR2 is YSYEKL in the germline V gene. CDR3 in amino acids: CASSFPGLPGGNTIYF. CDR3 bases: TGCGCCAGCAGCTTTCCTGGCCTCCCAGGCGGAAACACCATATATTTT.

CDR3 protein: CASSLSTPYEQYF. The CDR3 nucleotides read TGTGCCAGCAGCCTCTCAACACCCTACGAGCAGTACTTC. This sequence joins TRBV14 and TRBJ2-7; D remains ambiguous. V was cut by 4 bases and J by 2 bases, with 9 bases left in between. Germline CDR1 and CDR2: SGHDN and FVKESK. The CDR3 is 13 residues long.

The chain uses TRBV7-2 and TRBJ2-7; maybe TRBD1 (5 bases). Germline assignment: CDR1 SGHTA and CDR2 FQGNSA. The V and J ends lost 3 bases and 3 bases respectively, with 9 bases between them. There are 13 residues in the CDR3. The CDR3 DNA is TGTGCCAGCAGCTTTTCACAGGTCTACGAGCAGTACTTC. Encoded protein: CASSFSQVYEQYF.

This clone has more than one count but fewer than ten. The rearrangement joins TRBV7-2 to TRBJ1-2; 7 nucleotides match TRBD1. This CDR3 is built from 15 residues. Germline V gives CDR1 SGHTA, CDR2 FQGNSA. V was clipped by 0 bases and J by 2 bases; unmatched bases: 3. In DNA, the CDR3 is TGTGCCAGCAGCTTAGCGTCGACAGGGAACTATGGCTACACCTTC. Amino acids: CASSLASTGNYGYTF.

Turning to this clone: At the DNA level, this CDR3 is encoded by other sequences in the same sample as well. V gene TRBV2 combines with J gene TRBJ2-3; TRBD2 agrees at 10 bases. CDR1 is SNHLY, CDR2 FYNNEI, per germline. This CDR3 contains 15 residues. The ends lost 4 bases at V and 4 bases at J; junction bases unmatched: 5. CDR3 DNA sequence: TGTGCCAGCAGTGCGTTAGCGGGAGGAGCAGATACGCAGTATTTT. Translation gives CASSALAGGADTQYF.

The CDR3 DNA reads as TGTGCCAGCAGCTTGGGGGGTCGGAGGGCCAACGTCCTGACTTTC. Amino acids: CASSLGGRRANVLTF. This sequence joins TRBV7-2 and TRBJ2-6, with a tentative D call TRBD2 (6 bases). This CDR3 contains 15 residues. Trimming pared 3 bases from V and 5 bases from J, leaving 11 bases between. Germline CDR1 SGHTA, CDR2 FQGNSA.

The chain employs TRBV30 and TRBJ1-6; possibly TRBD1 for D (6 bases). V was trimmed by 4 bases and J by 9 bases, leaving 13 bases between them. The CDR3 spans 13 residues. Germline assignment: CDR1 GTSNPN and CDR2 SVGIG (reference sequence). CDR3: CAWMKGTRSPLHF. The CDR3 DNA reads as TGTGCCTGGATGAAGGGGACACGTTCACCCCTCCACTTT. Full variable domain (outside the CDR3, taken from reference TRBV30 and TRBJ1-6): SQTIHQWPATLVQPVGSPLSLECTVEGTSNPNLYWYRQAAGRGLQLLFYSVGIGQISSEVPQNLSASRPQDRQFILSSKKLLLSDSGFYLCAWMKGTRSPLHFGNGTRLTVT.

This clone was found a few times. The chain recombines TRBV30 with TRBJ1-2; no firm D call. Trimming shortened V by 4 bases and J by 4 bases, and 13 bases separated the two germline ends. Germline CDR1 is GTSNPN and CDR2 is SVGIG (reference sequence). The CDR3 is 13 amino acids. This CDR3 reads CAWNFIASYGYTF. Here the CDR3 DNA reads TGTGCCTGGAATTTTATAGCCAGCTATGGCTACACCTTC. Full variable domain (outside the CDR3, taken from reference TRBV30 and TRBJ1-2): SQTIHQWPATLVQPVGSPLSLECTVEGTSNPNLYWYRQAAGRGLQLLFYSVGIGQISSEVPQNLSASRPQDRQFILSSKKLLLSDSGFYLCAWNFIASYGYTFGSGTRLTVV.

J is TRBJ2-1 and V is TRBV5-1; D call uncertain. Germline lookup yields CDR1 SGHRS and CDR2 YFSETQ. CDR3 length equals 16 residues. Trimming pared 0 bases from V and 8 bases from J, leaving 18 bases between. The CDR3 reads CASSLGSPRRPDEQFF. In nucleotides, the CDR3 is TGCGCCAGCAGCTTGGGGTCTCCTAGACGACCCGATGAGCAGTTCTTC.

The chain recombines TRBV6-1 with TRBJ1-2, with D perhaps TRBD1 (6 bases). The CDR3 totals 16 residues. Germline loops: CDR1 MNHNS, CDR2 SASEGT. Trimming left V 2 bases short and J 4 bases short, with 17 bases between. CDR3 residues: CASSEYPSRTVYGYTF. Written as DNA, the CDR3 is TGTGCCAGCAGTGAATACCCCAGTAGGACAGTCTATGGCTACACCTTC.

This chain connects TRBV7-3 to TRBJ2-5; 14 nucleotides agree with TRBD2. Per germline, CDR1 SGHTA and CDR2 FQGTGA. This CDR3 contains 18 residues. V lost 2 bases to trimming and J lost 1 base; unmatched junction nucleotides: 6. As DNA, the CDR3 is TGTGCCAGCAGCTTAGGGGGACTAGCGGGAGCCGGCCAAGAGACCCAGTACTTC. The encoded protein is CASSLGGLAGAGQETQYF.

This clone turned up a few times. CDR3 loop: CASSPRGVTDTQYF. Written as DNA, the CDR3 is TGCGCCAGCAGCCCCCGGGGGGTGACAGATACGCAGTATTTT. The chain is built from TRBV4-1 and TRBJ2-3, with TRBD2 matching 7 bases. V dropped 4 bases and J dropped 3; count of bases not matched to a gene: 4. Germline-derived CDR1 and CDR2 are MGHRA and YSYEKL. The CDR3 extends over 14 amino acids.

The chain couples TRBV11-2 to TRBJ1-2, with 9 bases aligning to TRBD1. There are 16 residues in the CDR3. J was trimmed by 5 bases and V by 1 base; bases with no gene match: 8. Germline CDR1 reads SGHAT; CDR2 reads FQNNGV. This chain's CDR3 is CASSLGMGQGWYGYTF. The CDR3 nucleotides read TGTGCCAGCAGCTTAGGAATGGGACAGGGTTGGTATGGCTACACCTTC.

This chain joins TRBV7-9 and TRBJ1-4, with D possibly being TRBD1 (5 bases). Germline V CDR1 and CDR2: SEHNR, FQNEAQ (reference sequence). The CDR3 is 17 amino acids. V was trimmed by 1 base and J by 7 bases, leaving 19 bases between them. The DNA for the CDR3 is TGTGCCAGCAGCTTAGGTGGAGGAGGGGAACTTCGTGAAAAACTGTTTTTT. Translating gives CASSLGGGGELREKLFF.

This chain links TRBV25-1 with TRBJ1-2, with D uncertain. V was clipped by 3 bases and J by 0 bases, with 8 bases between them. The CDR3 covers 14 residues. Per germline, CDR1 MGHDK and CDR2 SYGVNS. The CDR3 coding sequence is TGTGCCAGCAGTGAGCCCGGTTCTAACTATGGCTACACCTTC. It yields the protein CASSEPGSNYGYTF.

The chain recombines TRBV10-3 with TRBJ2-3; 7 bases align to TRBD2. CDR3 length: 14 residues. With 6 bases clipped from V and 0 bases from J, the junction kept 3 bases outside the gene matches. Germline values: CDR1 ENHRY, CDR2 SYGVKD. CDR3 in amino acids: CAIRTSASTDTQYF. As DNA, the CDR3 is TGTGCCATCAGAACTAGCGCTAGCACAGATACGCAGTATTTT.